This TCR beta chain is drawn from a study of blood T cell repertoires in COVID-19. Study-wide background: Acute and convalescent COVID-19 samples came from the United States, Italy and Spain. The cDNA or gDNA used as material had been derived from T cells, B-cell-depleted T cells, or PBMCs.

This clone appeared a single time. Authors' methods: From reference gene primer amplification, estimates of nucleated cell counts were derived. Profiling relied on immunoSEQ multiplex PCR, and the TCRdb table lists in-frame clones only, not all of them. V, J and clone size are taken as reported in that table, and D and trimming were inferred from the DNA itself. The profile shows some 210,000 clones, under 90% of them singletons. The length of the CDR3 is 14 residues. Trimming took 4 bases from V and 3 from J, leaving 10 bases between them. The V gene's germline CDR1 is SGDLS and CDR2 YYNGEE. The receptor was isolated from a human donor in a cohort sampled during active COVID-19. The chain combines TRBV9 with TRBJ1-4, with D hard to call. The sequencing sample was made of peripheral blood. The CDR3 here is CASSSRGSNEKLFF. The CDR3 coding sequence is TGTGCCAGCAGCTCCCGAGGGTCTAATGAAAAACTGTTTTTT.